Below are 5 T cell receptor beta chains sequenced from a single sample in a study of beta chain features in type 1 diabetes. TCRB transcripts that were expressed got sequenced, as all of the isolated RNA had been reverse transcribed. Assay used: immunoSEQ multiplex PCR; TCRdb lists only in-frame clones, some missing. This table has 430,000 or so clones, about an eighth appearing once. The sequencing sample was made of naive CD4+ T cells from blood. The receptors originated from a woman younger than 35 in good health.

This chain joins TRBV7-2 and TRBJ2-5, with TRBD2 matching 12 bases. The CDR3 runs to 17 residues. Per the germline V gene, CDR1 is SGHTA and CDR2 is FQGNSA. V lost 1 base, J lost 2 bases, and 5 bases stayed unmatched. The DNA for the CDR3 is TGTGCCAGCAGCTTAGGGACTAGCGGGGCCTATCAAGAGACCCAGTACTTC. Amino acid sequence: CASSLGTSGAYQETQYF.

DNA for the CDR3: TGCGCCAGCAGCACCTACCGAGCGCCTGCCTACGAGCAGTACTTC. This codes for CASSTYRAPAYEQYF. This chain joins TRBV4-3 and TRBJ2-7; D remains ambiguous. The ends were cut back, 5 bases at V and 2 bases at J, with 16 bases in the middle. This CDR3 has 15 amino acids. In germline, CDR1 is LGHNA, CDR2 YSLEER.

CDR3 amino acids: CASSLIGTGGNTIYF. CDR3 bases: TGTGCCAGCAGCTTAATCGGGACAGGTGGAAACACCATATATTTT. This chain links TRBV7-2 with TRBJ1-3, with TRBD1 matching 8 bases. V shed 2 bases and J 3 bases; nucleotides not matched to a gene: 3. Germline CDR1 SGHTA, CDR2 FQGNSA. This CDR3 comprises 15 residues.

This clone was detected a few times. The rearrangement joins TRBV4-1 to TRBJ2-1; D uncertain. Looked up from germline, CDR1 is MGHRA and CDR2 is YSYEKL. V was cut by 0 bases and J by 5 bases, with 5 bases left in between. This CDR3 is 13 amino acids long. CDR3 in amino acids: CASSQDRNNEQFF. The CDR3 region has the DNA TGCGCCAGCAGCCAAGACAGAAACAATGAGCAGTTCTTC.

The V call is TRBV30, the J call TRBJ1-1; TRBD1 aligns across 8 bases. Germline CDR1 and CDR2: GTSNPN and SVGIG (reference sequence). The CDR3 contains 14 residues. With 0 bases clipped from V and 2 bases from J, the junction kept 2 bases outside the gene matches. The CDR3: CAWSVDRGNTEAFF. The CDR3 DNA reads as TGTGCCTGGAGTGTAGACAGGGGTAACACTGAAGCTTTCTTT.